Shown below are 4 T cell receptor beta chains from a single sample sequenced in a study of T cells in localized non-small cell lung cancer. The table came from immunoSEQ multiplex PCR; TCRdb's copy has only in-frame clones and leaves some out. The table has tens of thousands of clones, 88% seen once; the top ten hold approximately 12%. This specimen consisted of peripheral blood, obtained before any cancer treatment. All receptors derive from a female donor older than 55 with stage III squamous cell lung carcinoma.

The chain couples TRBV28 to TRBJ1-2; maybe TRBD1 (5 bases). The V gene's germline CDR1 is MDHEN and CDR2 SYDVKM. The V and J ends lost 5 bases and 4 bases respectively, with 11 bases between them. This CDR3 has 13 amino acids. The CDR3 region is CASSLRAGYGYTF. Written as DNA, the CDR3 is TGTGCCAGCAGTCTCAGGGCGGGCTATGGCTACACCTTC.

The V call is TRBV4-3, the J call TRBJ1-2; unclear D gene. The germline V and J ends were trimmed by 1 base and 2 bases, with 5 bases remaining between them. The CDR3 sequence is 13 residues long. The V gene's germline CDR1 is LGHNA and CDR2 YSLEER. The chain's CDR3 is CASSQGRNYGYTF. The CDR3 coding sequence is TGCGCCAGCAGCCAAGGCAGGAACTATGGCTACACCTTC.

This rearrangement joins TRBV27 to TRBJ2-7, with 12 bases matching TRBD1. CDR1 and CDR2 from the germline V gene are MNHEY and SMNVEV (reference sequence). The CDR3 covers 15 residues. The J segment lost 1 base and the V segment lost 5 bases, leaving 3 bases of the junction unmatched. The CDR3 nucleotides are TGTGCCAGCAGTCGGGGACAGGGGGCATCCTACGAGCAGTACTTC. Translated: CASSRGQGASYEQYF.

The genes are TRBV2 and TRBJ2-7; tentative D call: TRBD1 (5 bases). Germline CDR1 reads SNHLY; CDR2 reads FYNNEI. The V end was cut by 10 bases, the J end by 0 bases, with 10 bases between. The CDR3 is 12 residues long. CDR3 sequence (DNA): TGTGCCACTAGACAGAACTCCTACGAGCAGTACTTC. This translates into CATRQNSYEQYF.